This T cell receptor (beta chain) was sequenced during a study of blood T cell repertoires in COVID-19. Study at large: Researchers got acute and convalescent COVID-19 samples from the United States, Italy and Spain.

Sequencing was performed with immunoSEQ multiplex PCR; in TCRdb, only in-frame clones are kept and a portion is missing. This sample yields 300,000 to 350,000 clones, of which roughly 89% are seen a single time; 4% to 5.5% belongs to the top ten. Those enrolled, adults aged roughly 18 to 89 years, came from under 25 US areas. Clinical histories supplied by participants themselves formed the basis of cohort assignment. Germline CDR1 and CDR2: MNHEY and SMNVEV (reference sequence). The CDR3 totals 15 residues. V lost 8 bases, J lost 4 bases, and 21 bases lay in between. This TCR derives from a woman between 18 and 29 years old with acute COVID-19. This chain links TRBV27 with TRBJ2-7, with D maybe TRBD1 (6 bases). The sample was PBMCs or T cells enriched from blood (not recorded which). As DNA, the CDR3 is TGTGCCAGCGGAATTCGGAGGACAGTTTTTTACGAGCAGTACTTC. Encoded protein: CASGIRRTVFYEQYF.